This passage covers 2 T cell receptor beta chains from one sample sequenced in a study of vaccination effects on CD4 cells after COVID-19. Generated by immunoSEQ multiplex PCR, the TCRdb table keeps only in-frame clones and is missing some. The sample includes under 85,000 clones, roughly four fifths of them seen just once. No antigen has been identified for these receptors. Using viral peptide pools, the ViraFEST assay grew out antigen-specific CD4+ T cells prior to sequencing. Upon completion of under eleven days in culture, CD4+ T cells were isolated. The material was CD4+ T cells from PBMCs cultured with HCoV-229E spike peptides, obtained before COVID-19 vaccination. Receptors were obtained from a human donor who received a COVID-19 vaccine.

The chain recombines TRBV7-9 with TRBJ1-2; TRBD1 matches at 7 bases. J gave up 6 bases and V 1 base, and 8 bases lay outside the gene matches. The CDR3 contains 15 residues. In germline, CDR1 is SEHNR, CDR2 FQNEAQ (reference sequence). CDR3 coding DNA: TGTGCCAGCAGCTTAGAACAGGGGTATAGTAATGGCTACACCTTC. Translation: CASSLEQGYSNGYTF.

The chain links TRBV21-1 to TRBJ2-3; the table's D call, TRBD1, was not checked against the DNA. TRBV21-1 is a known pseudogene. The CDR3 contains 16 residues. The CDR3 is CASSGTGTGVTDTQYF. CDR3 DNA sequence: TGTGCCAGCAGCGGAACCGGGACAGGGGTAACAGATACGCAGTATTTT.